What follows describes a single T cell receptor (beta chain). The sample belongs to a study of cytotoxic CD8 clonotypes in ibrutinib-treated CLL. Study as a whole: The group held some ten relapsed/refractory and 15 treatment-naive patients, with under 18 IGHV unmutated. The sample average was 255,043 productive templates and roughly 94,000 productive rearrangements.

This CDR3 region has 13 residues. V was pared by 7 bases and J by 2 bases, with 10 bases between. Germline CDR1 MDHEN, CDR2 SYDVKM. Method: immunoSEQ multiplex PCR; TCRdb's copy keeps in-frame clones and lacks some. The sample yields around 160,000 clones, more than 65% seen once. The V call is TRBV28, the J call TRBJ2-3, with D hard to call. The TCR comes from a human donor with chronic lymphocytic leukemia. The sample was PBMCs, taken after 12 months of ibrutinib treatment. The CDR3 sequence is CASIGSSTDTQYF. CDR3 DNA: TGTGCCAGCATAGGGTCATCCACAGATACGCAGTATTTT.